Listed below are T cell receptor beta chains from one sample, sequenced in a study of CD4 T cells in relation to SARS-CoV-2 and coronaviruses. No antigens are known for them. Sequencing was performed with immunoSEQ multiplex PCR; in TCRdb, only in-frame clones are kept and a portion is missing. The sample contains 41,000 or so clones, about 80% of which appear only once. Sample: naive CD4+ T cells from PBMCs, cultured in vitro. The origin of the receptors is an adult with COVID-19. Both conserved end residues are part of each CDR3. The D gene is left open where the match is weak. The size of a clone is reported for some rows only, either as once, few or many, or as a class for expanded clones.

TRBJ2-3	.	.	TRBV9	TGTGCCAGCAGCGTAGCAGGGTTCGATACGCAGTATTTT	CASSVAGFDTQYF
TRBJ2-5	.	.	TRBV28	TGTGCCAGCAGTCCCATCGTCCAAGAGACCCAGTACTTC	CASSPIVQETQYF
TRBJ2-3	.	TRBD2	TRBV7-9	TGTGCCAGCAGCTTAGGGCGGCTAGCGGGAGCCCTAAGCACAGATACGCAGTATTTT	CASSLGRLAGALSTDTQYF
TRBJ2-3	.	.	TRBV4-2	TGTGCCAGCAGCCAAGATCCAGCGAGCACAGATACGCAGTATTTT	CASSQDPASTDTQYF
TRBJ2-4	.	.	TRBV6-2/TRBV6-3	TGTGCCAGCAGTTACCTGGCGGGGAGCAACATTCAGTACTTC	CASSYLAGSNIQYF
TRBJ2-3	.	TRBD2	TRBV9	TGTGCCAGCAGCGTAGAGGGAGCGGGAAGCACAGATACGCAGTATTTT	CASSVEGAGSTDTQYF
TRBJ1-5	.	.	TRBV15	TGTGCCACCAGCGGGGGGGGGTTATCTCAGCCCCAGCATTTT	CATSGGGLSQPQHF
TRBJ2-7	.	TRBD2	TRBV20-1	TGCAGTGCTAGTTCCGGGAGGGCCTACGAGCAGTACTTC	CSASSGRAYEQYF
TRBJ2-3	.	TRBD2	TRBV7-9	TGTGCCAGCAGCCCAACGTTACTAGCGGGAGGTTGGGATACGCAGTATTTT	CASSPTLLAGGWDTQYF
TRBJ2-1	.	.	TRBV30	TGTGCCTGGAGTGACCTAGGCCACGCCTACAATGAGCAGTTCTTC	CAWSDLGHAYNEQFF
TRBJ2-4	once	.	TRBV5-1	TGCGCCAGCAGCCCGCGGGACAAAACGGGCATTCAGTACTTC	CASSPRDKTGIQYF
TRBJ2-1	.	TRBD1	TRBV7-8	TGTGCCAGCAGCACAATCAACAGGGGCGCAAAGAGCTCCTACAATGAGCAGTTCTTC	CASSTINRGAKSSYNEQFF
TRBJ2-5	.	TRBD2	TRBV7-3	TGTGCCAGCAGCCCAAATAGCGGGAGTGCCCAGTACTTC	CASSPNSGSAQYF
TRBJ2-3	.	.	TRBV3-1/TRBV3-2	TGTGCCAGCAGCCAAGATCTGGTAGCACGACTTAGCACAGATACGCAGTATTTT	CASSQDLVARLSTDTQYF
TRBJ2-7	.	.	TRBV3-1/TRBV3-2	TGTGCCAGCAGCCAAGCCTACGAGCAGTACTTC	CASSQAYEQYF
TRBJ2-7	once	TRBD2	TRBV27	TGTGCCAGCAGTTATAGCGGGATACACGAGCAGTACTTC	CASSYSGIHEQYF
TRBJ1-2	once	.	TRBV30	TGTGCCTGGACCCTACGGAGGGCAGGGTTATATGGCTACACCTTC	CAWTLRRAGLYGYTF
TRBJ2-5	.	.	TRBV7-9	TGTGCCAGCAGCGCATTTGGGGCGGAAGGGGAGACCCAGTACTTC	CASSAFGAEGETQYF
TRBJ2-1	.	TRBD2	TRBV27	TGTGCCAGCGACGTGCGGGGGGTCCCCTACAATGAGCAGTTCTTC	CASDVRGVPYNEQFF
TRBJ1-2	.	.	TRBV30	TGTGCCTGGCAACGGGGATTTGATGGCTACACCTTC	CAWQRGFDGYTF
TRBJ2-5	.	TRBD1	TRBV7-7	TGTGCCAGCAGCTTATATCAGGGGGCTTTTGAGACCCAGTACTTC	CASSLYQGAFETQYF
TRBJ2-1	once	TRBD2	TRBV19	TGTGCCAGTAGCGGGCGGGAGAAGTACTACAATGAGCAGTTCTTC	CASSGREKYYNEQFF
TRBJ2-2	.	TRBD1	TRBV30	TGTGCCTGGAGTGTTGACAGGGGCGGGGAGCTGTTTTTT	CAWSVDRGGELFF
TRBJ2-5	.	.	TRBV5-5	TGTGCCAGCAGCTCTAGGACGGGAGCCTCCCATGAGACCCAGTACTTC	CASSSRTGASHETQYF
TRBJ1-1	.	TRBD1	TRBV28	TGTGCCAGCAGTCTGCCGGGACAGACGGCTGAAGCTTTCTTT	CASSLPGQTAEAFF
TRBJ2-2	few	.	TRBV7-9	TGTGCCAGCAGCTTAGATGGCAGTAGACTCAACACCGGGGAGCTGTTTTTT	CASSLDGSRLNTGELFF
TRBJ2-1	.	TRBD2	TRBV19	TGTGCCAGTAGTCCACTAGCGGATCTCTCCTACAATGAGCAGTTCTTC	CASSPLADLSYNEQFF
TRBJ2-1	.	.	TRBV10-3	TGTGCCATCAGGTCGACAGAAAACAATGAGCAGTTCTTC	CAIRSTENNEQFF
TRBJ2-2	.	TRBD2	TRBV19	TGTGCCAGTAGTCGAATCATGACGGGAGGCGGGGAGCTGTTTTTT	CASSRIMTGGGELFF
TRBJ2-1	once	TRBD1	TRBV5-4	TGTGCCAGCAGCGTCATACAGGGGAATGAGCAGTTCTTC	CASSVIQGNEQFF
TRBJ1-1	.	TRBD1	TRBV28	TGTGCCAGCAGGCCTAGGGACAGGGGTATAGCTTTCTTT	CASRPRDRGIAFF
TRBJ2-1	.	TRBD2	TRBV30	TGTGCCTGGAACGGACTAGCGGGAGGTGTGCAGTCCTACAATGAGCAGTTCTTC	CAWNGLAGGVQSYNEQFF
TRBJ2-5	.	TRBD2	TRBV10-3	TGTGCCATCCTGCGGGAGAGTGGGGAGACCCAGTACTTC	CAILRESGETQYF
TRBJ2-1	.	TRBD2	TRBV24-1	TGTGCCACCAGTGATTCACAGACTAGCGGGGCGTACAATGAGCAGTTCTTC	CATSDSQTSGAYNEQFF
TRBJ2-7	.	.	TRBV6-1	TGTGCCAGCAGTGAAACCTATGGATCCGTCTCCTACGAGCAGTACTTC	CASSETYGSVSYEQYF
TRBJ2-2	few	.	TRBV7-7	TGTGCCAGCACCTCCCAGACCGGGGAGCTGTTTTTT	CASTSQTGELFF
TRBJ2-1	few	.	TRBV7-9	TGTGCCAGCAGCCCCACCTACAATGAGCAGTTCTTC	CASSPTYNEQFF
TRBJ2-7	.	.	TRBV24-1	TGTGCCACCAGTGATTTCGGGGGCTACGAGCAGTACTTC	CATSDFGGYEQYF
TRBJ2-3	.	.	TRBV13	TGTGCCAGCAGCTTAGGGGGGAGGATGGATACGCAGTATTTT	CASSLGGRMDTQYF
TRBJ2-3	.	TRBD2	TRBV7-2	TGTGCCAGCAGCTTAGAACTAGCGGGAGATCTAGATACGCAGTATTTT	CASSLELAGDLDTQYF
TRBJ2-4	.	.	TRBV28	TGTGCCAGCAGTTGGGGGGCCGGGGGGACCAAAAACATTCAGTACTTC	CASSWGAGGTKNIQYF
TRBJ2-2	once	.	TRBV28	TGTGCCAGCCACCTAGCGAACACCGGGGAGCTGTTTTTT	CASHLANTGELFF
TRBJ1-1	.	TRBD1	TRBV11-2	TGTGCCAGCAAAAGAGACAGGGCGAACACTGAAGCTTTCTTT	CASKRDRANTEAFF
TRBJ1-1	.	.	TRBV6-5	TGTGCCAGCAGTTACTCGGGTGCCACGAACACTGAAGCTTTCTTT	CASSYSGATNTEAFF
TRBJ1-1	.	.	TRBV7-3	TGTGCCAGCAGCTTATCCGGGATCCGGAACACTGAAGCTTTCTTT	CASSLSGIRNTEAFF